This T cell receptor (beta chain) was documented in a study of beta chain features in type 1 diabetes. Investigators reverse transcribed all isolated RNA, so they sequenced expressed TCRB transcripts. TCRdb's table, derived via immunoSEQ multiplex PCR, lists solely in-frame clones and lacks some. This repertoire shows 300,000 to 400,000 clones, less than 10% found once; its top ten account for roughly 0.44%. Germline values: CDR1 MNHEY, CDR2 SVGAGI. CDR3 length equals 14 residues. Trimming removed 6 bases from V and 0 bases from J, with 11 bases in between. This clone appeared a few times. V gene TRBV6-5 combines with J gene TRBJ2-5; D may be TRBD1 (5 bases). Sequencing used central memory CD4+ T cells from blood. The TCR comes from a woman between 18 and 29 years old in good health. For the CDR3, the DNA is TGTGCCAGCAGCCAGACAGACTACCAAGAGACCCAGTACTTC. It translates to CASSQTDYQETQYF.